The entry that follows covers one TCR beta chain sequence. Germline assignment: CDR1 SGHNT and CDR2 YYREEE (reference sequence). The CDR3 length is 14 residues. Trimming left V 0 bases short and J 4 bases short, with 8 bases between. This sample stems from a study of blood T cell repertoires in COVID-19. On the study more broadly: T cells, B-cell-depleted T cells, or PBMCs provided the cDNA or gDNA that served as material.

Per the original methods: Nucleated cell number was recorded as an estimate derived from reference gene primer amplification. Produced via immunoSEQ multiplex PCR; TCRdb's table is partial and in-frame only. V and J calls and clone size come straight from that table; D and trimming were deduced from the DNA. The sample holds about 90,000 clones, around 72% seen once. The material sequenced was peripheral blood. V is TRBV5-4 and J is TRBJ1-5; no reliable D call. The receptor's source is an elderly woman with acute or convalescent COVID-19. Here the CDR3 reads CASSLGGLNQPQHF. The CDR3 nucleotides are TGTGCCAGCAGCTTGGGCGGATTAAATCAGCCCCAGCATTTT.